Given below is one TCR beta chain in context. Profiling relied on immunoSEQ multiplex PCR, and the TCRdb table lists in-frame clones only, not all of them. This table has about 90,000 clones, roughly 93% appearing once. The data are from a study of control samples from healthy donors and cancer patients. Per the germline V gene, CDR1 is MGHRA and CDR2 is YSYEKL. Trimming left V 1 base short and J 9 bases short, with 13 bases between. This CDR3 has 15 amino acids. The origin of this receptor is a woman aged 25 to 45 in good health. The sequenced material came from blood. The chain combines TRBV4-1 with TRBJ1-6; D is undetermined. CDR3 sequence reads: CASSQARVSGSPLHF. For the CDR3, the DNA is TGCGCCAGCAGCCAAGCGCGAGTGAGTGGTTCACCCCTCCACTTT.